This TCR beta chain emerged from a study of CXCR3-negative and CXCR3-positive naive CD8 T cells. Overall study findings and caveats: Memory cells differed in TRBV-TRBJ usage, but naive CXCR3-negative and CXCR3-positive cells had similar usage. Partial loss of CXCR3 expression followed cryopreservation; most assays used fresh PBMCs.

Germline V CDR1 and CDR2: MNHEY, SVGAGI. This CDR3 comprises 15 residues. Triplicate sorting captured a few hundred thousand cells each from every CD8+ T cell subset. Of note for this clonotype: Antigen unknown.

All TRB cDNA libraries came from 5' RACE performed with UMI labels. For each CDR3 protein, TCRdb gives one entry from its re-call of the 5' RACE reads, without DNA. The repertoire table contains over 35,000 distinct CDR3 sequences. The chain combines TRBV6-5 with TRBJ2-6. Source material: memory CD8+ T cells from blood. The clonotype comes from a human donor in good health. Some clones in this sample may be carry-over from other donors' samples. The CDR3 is CASSYQESGANVLTF.